A selection of T cell receptor beta chains follows, all from one sample in a study of blood T cell repertoires in COVID-19. The assay was immunoSEQ multiplex PCR, and TCRdb's table has in-frame clones only and misses some. The sample includes about 140,000 clones, 84% of them seen just once. Specimen: peripheral blood. These TCRs come from a man younger than 45 with COVID-19, enrolled during active disease. Each CDR3 is given with its conserved first and last residue. The D gene is left open where the match is weak. The size entry is marked missing in some rows and otherwise reads once, few, many or a size class.

D	size	V	J	DNA	CDR3
NA	NA	TRBV4-2	TRBJ2-6	TGTGCCAGCAGCCGCGACAGGTCTGGGGCCAACGTCCTGACTTTC	CASSRDRSGANVLTF
NA	NA	TRBV21-1	TRBJ2-5	TGTGCCAGCAGCAAAAGCCCGGCAGGGGCAAAGACCCAGTACTTC	CASSKSPAGAKTQYF
NA	NA	TRBV29-1	TRBJ1-1	TGCAGCGTCGGCATGAACGAGGTTGAAGCTTTCTTT	CSVGMNEVEAFF
TRBD2	NA	TRBV6-5	TRBJ2-7	TGTGCCAGCAGCCGGGGACTAGCGTACGAGCAGTACTTC	CASSRGLAYEQYF
NA	NA	TRBV5-1	TRBJ1-6	TGCGCCAGCAGCTTGCAGGGTTGGGGCTATAATTCACCCCTCCACTTT	CASSLQGWGYNSPLHF
TRBD1	NA	TRBV7-9	TRBJ1-1	TGTGCCAGCAGCTCGAGGACAGGTAGTGAAGCTTTCTTT	CASSSRTGSEAFF
NA	NA	TRBV19	TRBJ2-1	TGTGCCAGTAGTATGAACGGGTACAATGAGCAGTTCTTC	CASSMNGYNEQFF
TRBD2	few	TRBV6-5	TRBJ2-7	TGTGCCAGCAGTTCCTCGACTAGCGGGAGATGGTACTTC	CASSSSTSGRWYF
NA	NA	TRBV4-2	TRBJ2-5	TGTGCCAGCAGCCAAGATCGGGGGTACGAGACCCAGTACTTC	CASSQDRGYETQYF
TRBD1	few	TRBV7-3	TRBJ1-1	TGTGCCAGCAGCTTAGAGGGGGCGGGCACTGAAGCTTTCTTT	CASSLEGAGTEAFF
NA	NA	TRBV25-1	TRBJ1-3	TGTGCCAGCCATGAGGATTTTGGAAACACCATATATTTT	CASHEDFGNTIYF
NA	NA	TRBV7-9	TRBJ1-2	TGTGCCAGCAGCTTAGAGCGGGGGGGCTACACCTTC	CASSLERGGYTF
TRBD2	once	TRBV30	TRBJ2-1	TGTGCCTGGGTACTACTAGCGGCTGAGCCCTACAATGAGCAGTTCTTC	CAWVLLAAEPYNEQFF
NA	once	TRBV18	TRBJ2-5	TGTGCCAGCCGTACTCTGCAAGAGACCCAGTACTTC	CASRTLQETQYF
NA	NA	TRBV18	TRBJ1-6	TGTGCCAGCTCACGTGACAGAGATTCACCCCTCCACTTT	CASSRDRDSPLHF
NA	few	TRBV9	TRBJ2-2	TGTGCCAGCAGCGTAAATCTGAACACCGGGGAGCTGTTTTTT	CASSVNLNTGELFF
NA	many	TRBV27	TRBJ1-6	TGTGCCAGCACGCGGGGACCCTATAATTCACCCCTCCACTTT	CASTRGPYNSPLHF
NA	NA	TRBV28	TRBJ1-3	TGTGCCAGCAGTTTAGACTCCTCCTCTGGAAACACCATATATTTT	CASSLDSSSGNTIYF
NA	NA	TRBV2	TRBJ2-1	TGTGCCAGCAGTGTTCGGGTGAGCTCCTACAATGAGCAGTTCTTC	CASSVRVSSYNEQFF
TRBD1	NA	TRBV5-1	TRBJ2-7	TGCGCCAGCAGCTTGGGACAGGGGAGGACCTACGAGCAGTACTTC	CASSLGQGRTYEQYF
NA	NA	TRBV2	TRBJ1-1	TGTGCCAGCGGGGGGGCGCCGGCGACTAGGAGCACTGAAGCTTTCTTT	CASGGAPATRSTEAFF
TRBD1	once	TRBV28	TRBJ1-5	TGTGCCAGCAGTTTAGGGACAGTCAATCAGCCCCAGCATTTT	CASSLGTVNQPQHF